This T cell receptor beta chain originates from a study of cytomegalovirus exposure and HLA in healthy donors. Study information: A prior analysis found 117 million unique TCR beta sequences from 150 million to 200 million T cells. General study results and limits: Later on, an analysis showed TCR association rates differing by HLA locus, with DRB1 the most and HLA-C the fewest. Later analysis indicated greater clonal expansion among HLA-associated TCR beta chains than among equally common other chains.

A remark on this clone: Its specificity is not known.

Germline values: CDR1 SGHAT, CDR2 FQNNGV. There are 14 residues in the CDR3. The ends were cut back, 1 base at V and 5 bases at J, with 10 bases in the middle. Use of 60 Vbeta and 13 Jbeta primers characterized the PCR. Sequenced by immunoSEQ multiplex PCR; TCRdb stores in-frame clones only, minus some. The sample holds hundreds of thousands of clones, almost 85% seen once. The V and J genes are TRBV11-2 and TRBJ2-3; D gene ambiguous. This TCR was sampled from a woman aged 40 to 50 in good health and CMV-seronegative. The material sequenced was PBMCs. In DNA form, the CDR3 reads TGTGCCAGCAGCTTAGGTCGCCCACAAGATACGCAGTATTTT. It yields the protein CASSLGRPQDTQYF.